Listed here are 21 T cell receptor beta chains from one sample, sequenced in a study of cytomegalovirus exposure and HLA in healthy donors. The PCR was carried out with 60 Vbeta primers and 13 Jbeta primers. Clones were sequenced by immunoSEQ multiplex PCR, and TCRdb holds only the in-frame ones, with some missing. The table has 200,000 or so clones, about 83% seen once; the top ten hold 5% to 6%. Sequencing was performed on PBMCs. These receptors were obtained from a young woman in good health and CMV-seropositive.

The chain carries TRBV6-1 and TRBJ1-1; D remains ambiguous. Per the germline V gene, CDR1 is MNHNS and CDR2 is SASEGT. The CDR3 runs to 13 residues. V lost 7 bases and J 4 bases, leaving 13 bases between the germline ends. CDR3 sequence reads: CASTHGGSTEAFF. The CDR3 DNA reads TGTGCCAGCACCCACGGAGGAAGCACTGAAGCTTTCTTT.

Turning to this clone: Germline and junction disagree at one end, which may indicate a read error. The chain uses TRBV7-7 and TRBJ2-2; 7 bases match TRBD1. The CDR3 runs to 15 residues. Germline V gene lookup returns CDR1 SSHAT and CDR2 FNYEAQ (reference sequence). The CDR3 spells CASSLGHRGSGELFF. CDR3 coding DNA: TGTGCTAGCAGCTTAGGCCACAGGGGATCCGGGGAGCTGTTTTTT.

In its sample, this clone was seen a few times. V gene TRBV7-2 combines with J gene TRBJ1-5, with 7 nucleotides matching TRBD1. The length of the CDR3 is 15 residues. After removal of 5 bases from V and 5 bases from J, the junction contained 9 bases not matched to a gene. Germline lookup yields CDR1 SGHTA and CDR2 FQGNSA. CDR3 region: CASSLNRGSDQPQHF. CDR3 bases: TGTGCCAGCAGCCTTAACAGGGGAAGTGATCAGCCCCAGCATTTT.

The chain combines TRBV10-3 with TRBJ2-7; 10 bases agree with TRBD2. The CDR3 sequence is 15 residues long. Germline trimming cut 1 base from V and 3 bases from J; bases unmatched to any gene: 3. The germline V gene encodes CDR1 ENHRY and CDR2 SYGVKD. CDR3 region: CAISELSSGSYEQYF. In DNA form, the CDR3 reads TGTGCCATCAGTGAGTTGTCTAGCGGGAGCTACGAGCAGTACTTC.

The chain has TRBV27 and TRBJ2-7; the match to TRBD1 covers 8 bases. With 10 bases clipped from V and 2 bases from J, the junction kept 4 bases outside the gene matches. The germline gives CDR1 MNHEY, CDR2 SMNVEV (reference sequence). The CDR3 runs 12 residues. The CDR3 coding sequence is TGTGCCACCTCAGGGGGCCCCTACGAGCAGTACTTC. It yields the protein CATSGGPYEQYF.

The chain employs TRBV4-1 and TRBJ2-3, with D possibly TRBD2 on 5 matching bases. Per the germline V gene, CDR1 is MGHRA and CDR2 is YSYEKL. V was pared by 0 bases and J by 7 bases, with 14 bases between. This CDR3 spans 15 amino acids. This CDR3 reads CASSQDFASGNTQYF. The CDR3 nucleotides read TGCGCCAGCAGCCAAGATTTCGCCAGCGGTAATACGCAGTATTTT.

This clone was recorded a few times. V usage is TRBV7-3 and J usage is TRBJ2-3; D perhaps matches TRBD1 (6 bases). Germline-derived CDR1 and CDR2 are SGHTA and FQGTGA. The CDR3 has 15 amino acids. Deletions cut 5 bases from V and 1 base from J, with 13 bases between. CDR3 in DNA: TGTGCCAGCAGCATGACAGGCATCGGCACAGATACGCAGTATTTT. As protein: CASSMTGIGTDTQYF.

There are a few counts of this clone. The chain recombines TRBV2 with TRBJ2-2; 11 nucleotides line up with TRBD2. The CDR3 spans 16 residues. V shed 6 bases and J 1 base; nucleotides not matched to a gene: 4. Germline loops: CDR1 SNHLY, CDR2 FYNNEI. In DNA form, the CDR3 reads TGTGCCAGCAGAGTAGCGGGGGGGAAGAACACCGGGGAGCTGTTTTTT. Translating gives CASRVAGGKNTGELFF.

The chain couples TRBV7-3 to TRBJ2-5, with TRBD2 identical over 11 bases. This CDR3 is built from 13 residues. Germline-derived CDR1 and CDR2 are SGHTA and FQGTGA. After removal of 5 bases from V and 10 bases from J, the junction contained 6 bases not matched to a gene. CDR3 loop: CASSQTSGAYQYF. DNA of the CDR3: TGTGCCAGCAGCCAGACTAGCGGGGCCTACCAGTACTTC. Together with reference TRBV7-3 and TRBJ2-5, the CDR3 gives the full variable domain: GAGVSQTPSNKVTEKGKYVELRCDPISGHTALYWYRQSLGQGPEFLIYFQGTGAADDSGLPNDRFFAVRPEGSVSTLKIQRTERGDSAVYLCASSQTSGAYQYFGPGTRLLVL.

The chain has TRBV5-1 and TRBJ1-4; a weak D match, TRBD1 (5 bases). Germline V gives CDR1 SGHRS, CDR2 YFSETQ. The V gene lost 0 bases and the J gene lost 10 bases, with 13 bases spanning the gap. The CDR3 is made up of 14 amino acids. The CDR3 loop reads CASSLERGLGKLFF. The CDR3 region has the DNA TGCGCCAGCAGCTTGGAACGGGGACTCGGAAAACTGTTTTTT.

The V and J genes are TRBV6-5 and TRBJ1-2; the D gene is possibly TRBD1 (6 bases). The CDR3 has 16 residues. Trimming cost V 0 bases and J 1 base, with 12 bases left between them. CDR1 is MNHEY and CDR2 is SVGAGI in the germline V gene. The CDR3 here is CASSYSGGGRNYGYTF. CDR3 sequence (DNA): TGTGCCAGCAGTTACTCAGGGGGGGGCCGTAACTATGGCTACACCTTC.

V and J are TRBV6-5 and TRBJ2-5; 8 bases line up with TRBD1. This CDR3 has 13 residues. Unmatched junction bases numbered 6, after V lost 7 bases and J lost 5 bases. Germline CDR1 is MNHEY and CDR2 is SVGAGI. The CDR3, as DNA: TGTGCCAGCAAACGGACAGGGAGGGAGACCCAGTACTTC. The encoded protein is CASKRTGRETQYF.

V is TRBV7-9 and J is TRBJ2-4; the D gene is possibly TRBD2 (5 bases). There are 16 residues in the CDR3. V was trimmed by 5 bases and J by 0 bases, leaving 14 bases between them. Germline CDR1 SEHNR, CDR2 FQNEAQ (reference sequence). CDR3 nucleotide sequence: TGTGCCAGCAGCCCTCTGGACGGGATAGCCAAAAACATTCAGTACTTC. It yields the protein CASSPLDGIAKNIQYF.

On this clone itself: One junction end does not reproduce the germline sequence, and a read error may be involved. V and J are TRBV29-1 and TRBJ1-1; 7 nucleotides line up with TRBD1. CDR1 and CDR2 from the germline V gene are SQVTM and ANQGSEA. There are 12 residues in the CDR3. The CDR3 spells CSVDPHTGVRQF. In DNA, the CDR3 is TGCAGCGTTGATCCCCATACAGGGGTTAGACAGTTT.

Worth noting for this clone: At one boundary the junction diverges from the germline segment, which might be a read error. The chain recombines TRBV7-7 with TRBJ2-2; no reliable D call. The CDR3 is 14 amino acids. Looked up from germline, CDR1 is SSHAT and CDR2 is FNYEAQ (reference sequence). CDR3 DNA sequence: TGTGCTAGCAGCGAGGAACTGAACACCGGGGAGCTGTTTTTT. Translating it yields CASSEELNTGELFF. The full variable domain, completed using reference TRBV7-7 and TRBJ2-2, is GAGVSQSPRYKVTKRGQDVTLRCDPISSHATLYWYQQALGQGPEFLTYFNYEAQPDKSGLPSDRFSAERPEGSISTLTIQRTEQRDSAMYRCASSEELNTGELFFGEGSRLTVL.

The rearrangement uses TRBV10-3 and TRBJ1-1; 11 bases map to TRBD1. Trimming took 0 bases from V and 4 from J; bases not matched to a gene: 4. The germline CDR1 and CDR2 sequences are ENHRY and SYGVKD. The CDR3 covers 16 residues. The CDR3 is CAISESTGTGGTEAFF. For the CDR3, the DNA is TGTGCCATCAGTGAGTCAACCGGGACAGGGGGCACTGAAGCTTTCTTT.

V and J are TRBV9 and TRBJ2-3; TRBD1 agrees at 7 bases. The CDR3 extends over 16 amino acids. The germline V gene encodes CDR1 SGDLS and CDR2 YYNGEE. After removal of 1 base from V and 2 bases from J, the junction contained 7 bases not matched to a gene. The CDR3 bases are TGTGCCAGCAGCGTATCGAGGGGACAGATCACAGATACGCAGTATTTT. This gives the protein CASSVSRGQITDTQYF.

This sequence joins TRBV6-4 and TRBJ2-5, with a weak D call TRBD2 (5 bases). V gave up 0 bases and J gave up 9 bases, with 14 bases separating them. CDR3 length equals 14 residues. Germline V gene lookup returns CDR1 MRHNA and CDR2 SNTAGT. The CDR3 DNA is TGTGCCAGCAGTGACTCTACCGGGAAGGGTCCCCAGTACTTC. The encoded protein is CASSDSTGKGPQYF.

The chain's CDR3 is CATWDRGSMNTEAFF. The CDR3 coding sequence is TGTGCCACCTGGGACAGGGGCTCCATGAACACTGAAGCTTTCTTT. The chain uses TRBV7-2 and TRBJ1-1; 10 bases map to TRBD1. This CDR3 contains 15 residues. The J segment lost 0 bases and the V segment lost 10 bases, leaving 8 bases of the junction unmatched. Germline assignment: CDR1 SGHTA and CDR2 FQGNSA.

V and J are TRBV2 and TRBJ2-7; 9 nucleotides match TRBD1. J lost 6 bases, V lost 4 bases, and 10 bases had no gene match. The germline CDR1 and CDR2 sequences are SNHLY and FYNNEI. There are 15 residues in the CDR3. The DNA of the CDR3 is TGTGCCAGCAGTGGAGCGGGACAGGGAATCTCCGAGCAGTACTTC. Translating it yields CASSGAGQGISEQYF.

The chain joins TRBV7-8 to TRBJ2-1; no definite D call. V lost 0 bases and J lost 5, with 8 bases in between. Germline lookup yields CDR1 SGHVS and CDR2 FQNEAQ. The CDR3 is 14 amino acids. Written as DNA, the CDR3 is TGTGCCAGCAGCTTAGCGCTAACGAACAATGAGCAGTTCTTC. This gives the protein CASSLALTNNEQFF. The variable domain in full, completed from reference TRBV7-8 and TRBJ2-1, reads GAGVSQSPRYKVAKRGQDVALRCDPISGHVSLFWYQQALGQGPEFLTYFQNEAQLDKSGLPSDRFFAERPEGSVSTLKIQRTQQEDSAVYLCASSLALTNNEQFFGPGTRLTVL.